This TCR beta chain was captured by sequencing in a study of T cell responses to AZD1222 COVID-19 vaccine. Notes on the study in general: At baseline, just a handful of AZD1222 recipients tested seropositive. With dominance at 160-218 and 743-854, vaccine-associated CD4 TCRs spanned spike. A mostly white British donor set with more females was recruited, and clonal diversity was possibly underestimated.

Trimming shortened V by 1 base and J by 4 bases, and 10 bases separated the two germline ends. The germline gives CDR1 SGHTA, CDR2 FQGTGA. This CDR3 contains 14 residues. Method: immunoSEQ multiplex PCR; TCRdb's copy keeps in-frame clones and lacks some. The data show 150,000 to 190,000 clones, 75% to 90% seen once. A word on this clone: Its antigen is not known.

The source of this sequence is an adult who had recovered from COVID-19. The chain links TRBV7-3 to TRBJ1-1; perhaps TRBD1 as D (5 bases). The source was peripheral blood, collected after recovery from COVID-19. CDR3 nucleotides: TGTGCCAGCAGCTTAAGCGTGGGGGGCACTGAAGCTTTCTTT. Residues: CASSLSVGGTEAFF. The full variable domain, rest sourced from reference TRBV7-3 and TRBJ1-1, is GAGVSQTPSNKVTEKGKYVELRCDPISGHTALYWYRQSLGQGPEFLIYFQGTGAADDSGLPNDRFFAVRPEGSVSTLKIQRTERGDSAVYLCASSLSVGGTEAFFGQGTRLTVV.